This T cell receptor (beta chain) was identified during a study of T-cell reconstitution after alpha-beta-depleted transplantation in children. Germline CDR1 reads DFQATT; CDR2 reads SNEGSKA (reference sequence). The ends lost 5 bases at V and 7 bases at J; junction bases unmatched: 5. The CDR3 length is 12 residues. This clonotype has at least ten counts. A clone one base away is much larger, so this may be a read error. The authors prepared the TCRbeta library with unique molecular identifiers. TCRdb fed the PCR reads into MiXCR, producing one record per CDR3 protein. The table records about 400,000 distinct CDR3 sequences, just over 20% of them present only once.

V and J are TRBV20-1 and TRBJ2-1; 7 bases are a match to TRBD2. Sample: PBMCs from the stem cell graft donor, taken from the stem cell graft. The TCR sequence derives from a human donor who donated a stem cell graft to a child with acute myeloid leukemia. CDR3 bases: TGCAGTGCTGTCCTCGGGAGGAATGAGCAGTTCTTC. Translation gives CSAVLGRNEQFF.